This entry lists 19 T cell receptor beta chains sequenced from one sample in a study of blood T cell repertoires in COVID-19. TCRdb's table, derived via immunoSEQ multiplex PCR, lists solely in-frame clones and lacks some. The sample consists of 150,000 to 250,000 clones, about four fifths of them appearing once. The specimen sequenced was peripheral blood. Source of these receptors: a woman aged 40-49 years with COVID-19, enrolled during active disease.

The genes are TRBV7-8 and TRBJ1-1; 9 bases align to TRBD1. This CDR3 has 15 amino acids. V was pared by 4 bases and J by 11 bases, with 14 bases of the junction left unmatched. The germline V gene encodes CDR1 SGHVS and CDR2 FQNEAQ. Here the CDR3 DNA reads TGTGCCAGCAGCTCTGTTACAGGGGGCAAACCTTGGGCTTTCTTT. It yields the protein CASSSVTGGKPWAFF. The full variable domain, its missing parts supplied by reference TRBV7-8 and TRBJ1-1, is GAGVSQSPRYKVAKRGQDVALRCDPISGHVSLFWYQQALGQGPEFLTYFQNEAQLDKSGLPSDRFFAERPEGSVSTLKIQRTQQEDSAVYLCASSSVTGGKPWAFFGQGTRLTVV.

The chain combines TRBV18 with TRBJ1-1; 7 positions match TRBD1. V was pared by 6 bases and J by 4 bases, with 11 bases of the junction left unmatched. Germline-derived CDR1 and CDR2 are KGHSH and LQKENI. The CDR3 is 15 residues long. The DNA of the CDR3 is TGTGCCAGCTCCCCGACAGGGTATTGGTCCACTGAAGCTTTCTTT. Translated, it gives CASSPTGYWSTEAFF.

The genes are TRBV6-6 and TRBJ2-7; D gene unclear. V was trimmed by 6 bases and J by 2 bases, leaving 5 bases between them. CDR1 is MNHNY and CDR2 is SVGAGI in the germline V gene (reference sequence). This CDR3 region has 11 residues. CDR3: CASSPAYEQYF. CDR3 bases: TGTGCCAGCAGCCCCGCCTACGAGCAGTACTTC.

The V and J genes are TRBV11-2 and TRBJ1-3; D is ambiguous. CDR3 length: 15 residues. Trimming left V 5 bases short and J 0 bases short, with 11 bases between. Germline V gene sequence: CDR1 SGHAT, CDR2 FQNNGV. The CDR3 spells CASSPRSLSGNTIYF. CDR3 DNA sequence: TGTGCCAGCAGCCCTCGTAGTCTCTCTGGAAACACCATATATTTT.

The rearrangement joins TRBV5-1 to TRBJ2-6; TRBD1 is a possible D gene (6 bases). This CDR3 is 14 amino acids long. Trimming cost V 5 bases and J 4 bases, with 10 bases left between them. Germline-derived CDR1 and CDR2 are SGHRS and YFSETQ. DNA for the CDR3: TGCGCCAGCAGTACAGGGAGCGGGGCCAACGTCCTGACTTTC. It codes for CASSTGSGANVLTF.

Here the CDR3 reads CASSYPGRRETQYF. For the CDR3, the DNA is TGTGCCAGCAGTTACCCCGGCAGGCGAGAGACCCAGTACTTC. V and J are TRBV6-5 and TRBJ2-5; D not resolved. Germline V gene lookup returns CDR1 MNHEY and CDR2 SVGAGI. V shed 2 bases and J shed 4 bases, with 11 bases lying between them. This CDR3 is built from 14 residues.

For this clone: This sample includes further DNA sequences coding for the same CDR3. This chain links TRBV18 with TRBJ2-3; 15 bases are a match to TRBD2. The J segment lost 6 bases and the V segment lost 0 bases, leaving 4 bases of the junction unmatched. This CDR3 is 17 amino acids long. Germline CDR1 is KGHSH and CDR2 is LQKENI. The CDR3 loop is CASSPPGLAGGRDTQYF. CDR3 nucleotide sequence: TGTGCCAGCTCACCACCGGGACTAGCGGGGGGCAGGGATACGCAGTATTTT. Variable domain in full (rest from reference TRBV18 and TRBJ2-3): NAGVMQNPRHLVRRRGQEARLRCSPMKGHSHVYWYRQLPEEGLKFMVYLQKENIIDESGMPKERFSAEFPKEGPSILRIQQVVRGDSAAYFCASSPPGLAGGRDTQYFGPGTRLTVL.

The chain recombines TRBV6-5 with TRBJ1-5, with D tentatively TRBD1 (6 bases). This CDR3 spans 14 amino acids. V lost 2 bases to trimming and J lost 7 bases, with 12 bases between them. Germline assignment: CDR1 MNHEY and CDR2 SVGAGI. The CDR3 is CASSYTRGGQPQHF. The CDR3 DNA is TGTGCCAGCAGTTACACCAGGGGTGGACAGCCCCAGCATTTT.

The V call is TRBV5-8, the J call TRBJ2-5, with 10 bases matching TRBD2. V was clipped by 1 base and J by 2 bases; unmatched bases: 5. The CDR3 has 16 amino acids. Germline values: CDR1 SGHTS, CDR2 YDEGEE. For the CDR3, the DNA is TGTGCCAGCAGCTTGACTTTAGCGGGGGGTCAAGAGACCCAGTACTTC. Protein: CASSLTLAGGQETQYF.

This chain uses TRBV14 with TRBJ1-5; D gene ambiguous. Trimming took off 4 bases at V and 8 bases at J, with 9 bases between the two ends. The CDR3 spans 12 residues. The germline CDR1 and CDR2 sequences are SGHDN and FVKESK. CDR3 DNA sequence: TGTGCCAGCAGCCTAGACCCTAAGCCCCAGCATTTT. Protein: CASSLDPKPQHF.

The count of this clone is one. This sequence joins TRBV6-2 or TRBV6-3 and TRBJ2-1, with TRBD2 matching over 11 bases. J gave up 4 bases and V 6 bases, and 5 bases lay outside the gene matches. Germline-derived CDR1 and CDR2 are MNHEY and SVGEGT. This CDR3 is built from 15 residues. This CDR3 reads CASSSLAGGYNEQFF. CDR3 bases: TGTGCCAGCAGCAGCCTAGCGGGGGGTTACAATGAGCAGTTCTTC.

In this sample, this clone turned up many times. The rearrangement uses TRBV30 and TRBJ1-1; D is ambiguous. The CDR3 spans 14 residues. V lost 1 base and J lost 0, with 9 bases in between. CDR1 and CDR2 (germline): GTSNPN, SVGIG (reference sequence). The CDR3 sequence is CAWSATPMNTEAFF. The DNA of the CDR3 is TGTGCCTGGAGTGCCACACCCATGAACACTGAAGCTTTCTTT.

The DNA for the CDR3 is TGTGCTGGGGCACTAGCGATGACCTACGAGCAGTACTTC. This sequence encodes CAGALAMTYEQYF. V gene TRBV2 combines with J gene TRBJ2-7; TRBD2 agrees at 7 bases. The CDR3 contains 13 residues. From germline, CDR1 is SNHLY and CDR2 FYNNEI.

The chain joins TRBV4-1 to TRBJ1-6; TRBD1 aligns across 7 bases. J gave up 9 bases and V 1 base, and 0 bases lay outside the gene matches. CDR1 is MGHRA and CDR2 is YSYEKL in the germline V gene. The CDR3 contains 13 residues. The CDR3 sequence is CASSQGQGSPLHF. DNA of the CDR3: TGCGCCAGCAGCCAAGGACAGGGTTCACCCCTCCACTTT.

The chain combines TRBV3-1 (or the pseudogene TRBV3-2) with TRBJ2-3, with a weak D call TRBD1 (6 bases). The CDR3 runs to 15 residues. The V gene's germline CDR1 is LGHDT and CDR2 YNNKEL (reference sequence). The V end lost 3 bases, the J end lost 4 bases, and 14 bases lay between the germline ends. CDR3 amino acids: CASSQRGMKPDTQYF. As DNA, the CDR3 is TGTGCCAGCAGCCAGAGGGGGATGAAACCAGATACGCAGTATTTT.

The genes are TRBV5-4 and TRBJ1-2, with 12 bases identical to TRBD1. The CDR3 contains 16 residues. V trimming: 1 base; J trimming: 8 bases; junction bases outside the gene matches: 9. The V gene's germline CDR1 is SGHNT and CDR2 YYREEE (reference sequence). The chain's CDR3 is CASSLSGTGGFGGYTF. The CDR3 nucleotides read TGTGCCAGCAGCTTGTCCGGGACAGGGGGCTTTGGGGGCTACACCTTC.

For this clone: Other DNA sequences from this sample encode an identical CDR3 as well. The genes are TRBV27 and TRBJ2-1; TRBD2 matches 7 bases. The germline V gene has CDR1 MNHEY and CDR2 SMNVEV (reference sequence). The CDR3 runs to 14 residues. The V gene end was trimmed by 3 bases and the J gene end by 3 bases; junction bases not matched to a gene: 2. As DNA, the CDR3 is TGTGCCAGCAGTTTGGGCGGGAGCTACAATGAGCAGTTCTTC. It specifies CASSLGGSYNEQFF.

The chain employs TRBV29-1 and TRBJ2-5; D gene ambiguous. Germline V gene lookup returns CDR1 SQVTM and CDR2 ANQGSEA. V shed 4 bases and J shed 2 bases, with 8 bases lying between them. The CDR3 runs 12 residues. Written as DNA, the CDR3 is TGCAGCGTTGCCACAAATCAAGAGACCCAGTACTTC. Encoded protein: CSVATNQETQYF.

The genes are TRBV5-4 and TRBJ1-2; maybe TRBD1 (6 bases). The CDR3 has 15 amino acids. CDR1 and CDR2 from the germline V gene are SGHNT and YYREEE (reference sequence). Trimming stripped 5 bases from V and 4 bases from J, with 18 bases between. CDR3 protein: CASSNGGLGIYGYTF. CDR3 DNA: TGTGCCAGCAGTAATGGGGGCCTGGGAATCTATGGCTACACCTTC.